These T cell receptor beta chains were read from a single sample in a study of cytomegalovirus exposure and HLA in healthy donors. Data came from immunoSEQ multiplex PCR; TCRdb stores just in-frame clones and leaves some out. The table has some 150,000 clones, 80% to 90% seen once. Sequencing was carried out using PBMCs. The receptors derive from a woman aged 18-29 years in good health and CMV-seronegative. CDR3s include the opening cysteine and the closing phenylalanine or tryptophan. D genes are given only for firm matches. Size values are once, few and many counts, or a class for expanded clones, and some rows have none.

abundance	j_gene	d_gene	v_gene	CDR3nt	CDR3aa
-	TRBJ1-1	-	TRBV5-1	TGCGCCAGCAGCTTGCTCTCTCGGGGACACCCGAACACTGAAGCTTTCTTT	CASSLLSRGHPNTEAFF
-	TRBJ2-7	-	TRBV6-1	TGTGCCAGCAGTGAAGCGCACGGCGGATATTTTGAGCAGTACTTC	CASSEAHGGYFEQYF
few	TRBJ2-1	-	TRBV7-9	TGTGCCAGCAGCAAGACAGTAAATGAGCAGTTCTTC	CASSKTVNEQFF
-	TRBJ2-1	TRBD2	TRBV28	TGTGCCAGCAGTTTGACCCAGTTCGGTGGAGCCTTAGCGGGAGGCCGGGATGAGCAGTTCTTC	CASSLTQFGGALAGGRDEQFF
few	TRBJ1-2	-	TRBV5-4	TGTGCCAGCGGGAGGGCGGGGACGGATTATGGCTACACCTTC	CASGRAGTDYGYTF
-	TRBJ2-1	TRBD2	TRBV4-1	TGCGCCAGCAGCTTTCGACTAGTGGGAGGGCCTAGGTTGCCAGGTTTCAATGAGCAGTTCTTC	CASSFRLVGGPRLPGFNEQFF
-	TRBJ1-1	TRBD1	TRBV13	TGTGCCAGCAGCGTACTCCTATTTGGGACAGCGAACACTGAAGCTTTCTTT	CASSVLLFGTANTEAFF
-	TRBJ2-5	TRBD2	TRBV2	TGTGCCAGCAGCCTACTAGCGGGAGGGCCTTTGGAGACCCAGTACTTC	CASSLLAGGPLETQYF
-	TRBJ2-7	-	TRBV5-4	TGTGCCAGCAGCTTCCCAGGCTACGAGCAGTACTTC	CASSFPGYEQYF
-	TRBJ1-5	-	TRBV6-5	TGTGCCAGCAGTGGTCGGGATAGCAATCAGCCCCAGCATTTT	CASSGRDSNQPQHF
-	TRBJ1-2	TRBD1	TRBV6-6	TGTGCCAGCAGACCCGGACAGGGCGGCTATGGCTACACCTTC	CASRPGQGGYGYTF
-	TRBJ2-5	TRBD2	TRBV6-1	TGTGCCAGCACTACGGGACTAGCGGGTGGCGAGACCCAGTACTTC	CASTTGLAGGETQYF
-	TRBJ2-7	-	TRBV4-2	TGTGCCAGCAGCCAAGCCCCCGACTCGGGCTACGAGCAGTACTTC	CASSQAPDSGYEQYF
-	TRBJ2-1	-	TRBV5-4	TGTGCCAGCAGACCGAGTCTAGCTGGATCGGAGCAGTTCTTC	CASRPSLAGSEQFF
few	TRBJ1-5	TRBD1	TRBV28	TGTGCCAGCAGGTCGGACAGGGAAGTCCAGCCCCAGCATTTT	CASRSDREVQPQHF
-	TRBJ2-2	-	TRBV7-9	TGTGCCAGCAGCCTCCCCGGGGAGCTGTTTTTT	CASSLPGELFF
-	TRBJ2-1	TRBD1	TRBV7-8	TGTGCCAGCAGCTTAACAGGGGTAGGGGCAAATGAGCAGTTCTTC	CASSLTGVGANEQFF
-	TRBJ1-1	-	TRBV6-5	TGTGCCAGCAGCCAGGACAGATACACTGAAGCTTTCTTT	CASSQDRYTEAFF
-	TRBJ2-7	-	TRBV19	TGTGCCAGTAGTGGCGGGGTCTCCTACGAGCAGTACTTC	CASSGGVSYEQYF
-	TRBJ2-1	-	TRBV6-6	TGTGCCAGCAGTCCATCGGATCAGGGATACAATGAGCAGTTCTTC	CASSPSDQGYNEQFF
-	TRBJ1-6	TRBD1	TRBV19	TGTGCCACCCGGGACAGGGGATACTCACCCCTCCACTTT	CATRDRGYSPLHF
once	TRBJ1-1	-	TRBV6-5	TGTGCCAGCACCGACGGGGGTACTGAAGCTTTCTTT	CASTDGGTEAFF
-	TRBJ1-2	-	TRBV28	TGTGCCAGCAGTTTGAGAGGGTTGGGCTATGGCTACACCTTC	CASSLRGLGYGYTF
-	TRBJ2-1	-	TRBV28	TGTGCCAGCAGTTTGCCCCTTGTGAGTGCCAGGAACTACAATGAGCAGTTCTTC	CASSLPLVSARNYNEQFF
-	TRBJ2-7	TRBD2	TRBV4-2	TGTGCCAGCAGCCAAGGGGTGAGTAGCGGGACACCCTACGAGCAGTACTTC	CASSQGVSSGTPYEQYF
few	TRBJ2-3	TRBD1	TRBV9	TGTGCCAGCAGCGCGGACAGGTTCACGACAGATACGCAGTATTTT	CASSADRFTTDTQYF
-	TRBJ2-7	TRBD2	TRBV28	TGTGCCAGCAGTTTACTGGGAGGGGACGAGCAGTACTTC	CASSLLGGDEQYF
-	TRBJ2-2	-	TRBV23-1	TGCGCCAGCATTCGGGGTCCCCCGAACACCGGGGAGCTGTTTTTT	CASIRGPPNTGELFF
-	TRBJ2-1	-	TRBV5-5	TGTGCCAGCAGCTTATCACAGGGACCCCCCTACAATGAGCAGTTCTTC	CASSLSQGPPYNEQFF
-	TRBJ2-7	-	TRBV19	TGTGCCAGTAGTGGACAGGGAGGGGAGCAGTACTTC	CASSGQGGEQYF
-	TRBJ2-1	TRBD2	TRBV27	TGTGCCAGCAGTTTACCCGGGAGGGAATACAATGAGCAGTTCTTC	CASSLPGREYNEQFF
-	TRBJ1-1	-	TRBV6-4	TGTGCCAGCAGAAGGACAGAAATGAACACTGAAGCTTTCTTT	CASRRTEMNTEAFF
-	TRBJ2-6	-	TRBV5-1	TGCGCCAGCAGCTTGGAGGCTAGCACTGGGGCCAACGTCCTGACTTTC	CASSLEASTGANVLTF
-	TRBJ2-5	TRBD2	TRBV5-1	TGCGCCAGCAGCTTGTTTCTAGCGGAGCAAGAGACCCAGTACTTC	CASSLFLAEQETQYF
-	TRBJ2-2	-	TRBV28	TGTGCCAGCAGCAGAAACAGGGTTTCGGGGGAGCTGTTTTTT	CASSRNRVSGELFF
once	TRBJ1-5	TRBD1	TRBV7-9	TGTGCCAGCAGCCCGCCTACAGGGGATCAGCCCCAGCATTTT	CASSPPTGDQPQHF
-	TRBJ1-4	TRBD1	TRBV2	TGTGCCAGCAGGAAGACAGGGTTTTCTAATGAAAAACTGTTTTTT	CASRKTGFSNEKLFF
-	TRBJ1-3	-	TRBV29-1	TGCAGCGGCCGGACTTCTGGAAACACCATATATTTT	CSGRTSGNTIYF
few	TRBJ2-7	-	TRBV5-6	TGTGCCAGCAGCTTGTGGGCAGGGAGGAGCTCCTACGAGCAGTACTTC	CASSLWAGRSSYEQYF
few	TRBJ1-2	TRBD1	TRBV9	TGTGCCAGCAGCGGAGCAAATCACAGGGGGTGGGGCTACACCTTC	CASSGANHRGWGYTF
few	TRBJ2-7	-	TRBV28	TGTGCCAGCAGTTCCCCCGGGACTCCCATCGCGCAGCAGTACTTC	CASSSPGTPIAQQYF
-	TRBJ2-2	-	TRBV27	TGTGCCAGCAGTTTCTCACCGCGCGGGTACGCGAACACCGGGGAGCTGTTTTTT	CASSFSPRGYANTGELFF
once	TRBJ1-1	TRBD1	TRBV5-1	TGCGCCAGCAGCCAGAAAAGACAGGGGGCATGGAACACTGAAGCTTTCTTT	CASSQKRQGAWNTEAFF
-	TRBJ2-3	-	TRBV18	TGTGCCAGCTCACCAGGGGGGAAGGGCACAGATACGCAGTATTTT	CASSPGGKGTDTQYF
-	TRBJ1-2	-	TRBV28	TGTGCCAGCAGTCCGACTCGGGGCTACACCTTC	CASSPTRGYTF
few	TRBJ1-2	-	TRBV5-1	TGCGCCAGCAGCTTGGATAGGGAGGGCTACACCTTC	CASSLDREGYTF
-	TRBJ2-7	TRBD2	TRBV11-1	TGTGCCAGCAGCTTATTGACTAGCGCATCTCCCGAGCAGTACTTC	CASSLLTSASPEQYF
-	TRBJ1-3	-	TRBV6-1	TGTGCCAGCAGTGAACCCGGGAAGGGAGGGGGAAACACCATATATTTT	CASSEPGKGGGNTIYF
-	TRBJ2-5	TRBD2	TRBV5-4	TGTGCCAGCAGCTCCTCCAGACTAGCGGAAGAGACCCAGTACTTC	CASSSSRLAEETQYF
-	TRBJ2-5	-	TRBV6-1	TGTGCCAGCAGTGAAGACTGGAGCCCCTTGCGGGATTCTAATCAGTACTTC	CASSEDWSPLRDSNQYF